This T cell receptor beta chain derives from a study of blood T cell repertoires in COVID-19. Study-wide background: T cells, B-cell-depleted T cells, or PBMCs supplied cDNA or gDNA.

Under the authors' procedure: Nucleated cell number was recorded as an estimate derived from reference gene primer amplification. Assay used: immunoSEQ multiplex PCR; TCRdb lists only in-frame clones, some missing. Clonal size and the V and J genes are those of that table, whereas D and trimming came from the DNA. The sample has 100,000 or so clones, about 92% seen once. From germline, CDR1 is MNHEY and CDR2 SVGAGI. The length of the CDR3 is 14 residues. The germline V and J ends were trimmed by 6 bases and 4 bases, with 13 bases remaining between them. Sequencing used peripheral blood. The TCR originated in a woman aged 60-75 years with active COVID-19. The V gene is TRBV6-5, the J gene TRBJ1-5; the D gene is possibly TRBD1 (6 bases). CDR3 amino acids: CASRSGTSNQPQHF. For the CDR3, the DNA is TGTGCCAGCAGGTCCGGGACAAGTAATCAGCCCCAGCATTTT.